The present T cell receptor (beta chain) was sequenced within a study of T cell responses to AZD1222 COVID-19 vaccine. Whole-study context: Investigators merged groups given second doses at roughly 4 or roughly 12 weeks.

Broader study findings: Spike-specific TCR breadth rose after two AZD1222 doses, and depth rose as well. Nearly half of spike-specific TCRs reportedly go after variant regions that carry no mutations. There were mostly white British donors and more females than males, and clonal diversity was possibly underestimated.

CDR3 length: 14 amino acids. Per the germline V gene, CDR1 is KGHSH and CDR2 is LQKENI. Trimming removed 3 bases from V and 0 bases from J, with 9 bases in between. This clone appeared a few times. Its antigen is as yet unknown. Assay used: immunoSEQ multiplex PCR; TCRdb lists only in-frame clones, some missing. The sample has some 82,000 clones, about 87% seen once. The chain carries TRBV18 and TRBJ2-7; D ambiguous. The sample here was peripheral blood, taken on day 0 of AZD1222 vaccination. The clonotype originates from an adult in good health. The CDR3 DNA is TGTGCCAGCTCACCTAACCCGAACTCCTACGAGCAGTACTTC. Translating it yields CASSPNPNSYEQYF. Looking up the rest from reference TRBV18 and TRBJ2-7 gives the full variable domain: NAGVMQNPRHLVRRRGQEARLRCSPMKGHSHVYWYRQLPEEGLKFMVYLQKENIIDESGMPKERFSAEFPKEGPSILRIQQVVRGDSAAYFCASSPNPNSYEQYFGPGTRLTVT.